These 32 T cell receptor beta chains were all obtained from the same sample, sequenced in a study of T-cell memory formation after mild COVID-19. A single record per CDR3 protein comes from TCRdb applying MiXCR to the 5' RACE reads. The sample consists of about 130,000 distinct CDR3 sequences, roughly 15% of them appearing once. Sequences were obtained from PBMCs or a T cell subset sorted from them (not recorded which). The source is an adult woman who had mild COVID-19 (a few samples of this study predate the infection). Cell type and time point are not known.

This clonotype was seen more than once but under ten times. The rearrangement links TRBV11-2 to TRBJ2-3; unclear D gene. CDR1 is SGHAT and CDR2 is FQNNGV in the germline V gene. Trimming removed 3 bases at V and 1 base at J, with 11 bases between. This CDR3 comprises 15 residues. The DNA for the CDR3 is TGTGCCAGCAGCTTCGGCGGTTGGGGCACAGATACGCAGTATTTT. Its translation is CASSFGGWGTDTQYF.

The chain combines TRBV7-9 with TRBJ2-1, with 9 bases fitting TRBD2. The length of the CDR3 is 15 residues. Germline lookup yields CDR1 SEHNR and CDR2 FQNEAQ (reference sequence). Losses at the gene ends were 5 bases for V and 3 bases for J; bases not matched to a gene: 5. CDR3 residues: CASSPAGGSYNEQFF. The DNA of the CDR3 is TGTGCCAGCAGCCCCGCGGGGGGGAGCTACAATGAGCAGTTCTTC.

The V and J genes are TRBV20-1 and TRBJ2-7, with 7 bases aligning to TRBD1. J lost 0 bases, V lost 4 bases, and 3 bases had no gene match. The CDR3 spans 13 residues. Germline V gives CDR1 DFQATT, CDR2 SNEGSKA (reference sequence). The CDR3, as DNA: TGCAGTGCTACCGGGACAGACTCCTACGAGCAGTACTTC. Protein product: CSATGTDSYEQYF.

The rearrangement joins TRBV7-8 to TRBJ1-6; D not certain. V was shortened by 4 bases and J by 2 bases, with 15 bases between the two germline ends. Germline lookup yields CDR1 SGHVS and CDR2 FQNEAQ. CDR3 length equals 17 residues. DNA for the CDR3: TGTGCCAGCAGCTCAAAAGCTTACGACACCTATAATTCACCCCTCCACTTT. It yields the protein CASSSKAYDTYNSPLHF.

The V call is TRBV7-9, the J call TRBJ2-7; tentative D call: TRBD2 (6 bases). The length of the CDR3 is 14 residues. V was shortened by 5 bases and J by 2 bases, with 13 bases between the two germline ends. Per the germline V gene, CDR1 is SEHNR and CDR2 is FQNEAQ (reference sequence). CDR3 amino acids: CASSISGTPYEQYF. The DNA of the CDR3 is TGTGCCAGCAGCATTAGCGGTACTCCCTACGAGCAGTACTTC.

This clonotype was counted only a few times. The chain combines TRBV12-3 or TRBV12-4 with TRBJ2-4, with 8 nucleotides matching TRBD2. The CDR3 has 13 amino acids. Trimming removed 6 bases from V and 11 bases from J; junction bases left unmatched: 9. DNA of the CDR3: TGTGCCAGCAGCCCGACCGGGACTAGTTTTCAGTACTTC. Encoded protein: CASSPTGTSFQYF.

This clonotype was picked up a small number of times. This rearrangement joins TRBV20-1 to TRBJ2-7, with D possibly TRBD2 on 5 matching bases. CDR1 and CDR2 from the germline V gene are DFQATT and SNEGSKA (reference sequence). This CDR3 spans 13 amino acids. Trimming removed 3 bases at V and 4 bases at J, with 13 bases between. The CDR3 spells CSASPGILYEQYF. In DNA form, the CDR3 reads TGCAGTGCTAGTCCCGGGATATTATACGAGCAGTACTTC.

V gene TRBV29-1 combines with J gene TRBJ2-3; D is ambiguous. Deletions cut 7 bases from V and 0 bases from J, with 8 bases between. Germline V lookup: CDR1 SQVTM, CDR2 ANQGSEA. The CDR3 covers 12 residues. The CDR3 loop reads CSARPSTDTQYF. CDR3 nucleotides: TGCAGCGCTAGGCCGAGCACAGATACGCAGTATTTT.

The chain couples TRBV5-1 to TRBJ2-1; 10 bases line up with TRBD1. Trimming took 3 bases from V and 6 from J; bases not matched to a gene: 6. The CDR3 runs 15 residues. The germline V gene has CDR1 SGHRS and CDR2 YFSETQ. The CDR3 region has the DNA TGCGCCAGCAGCTCTCCCGGGACAGGGGTCAATGAGCAGTTCTTC. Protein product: CASSSPGTGVNEQFF.

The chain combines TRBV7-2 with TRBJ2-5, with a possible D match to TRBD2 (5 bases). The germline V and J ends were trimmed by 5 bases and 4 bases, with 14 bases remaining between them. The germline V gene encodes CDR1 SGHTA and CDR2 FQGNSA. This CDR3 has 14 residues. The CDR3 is CASSRPRVRETQYF. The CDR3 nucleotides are TGTGCCAGCAGCCGACCGAGGGTTCGAGAGACCCAGTACTTC.

The CDR3 here is CASSLGTGIDYGYTF. In DNA, the CDR3 is TGTGCCAGCAGCTTAGGTACAGGTATCGACTATGGCTACACCTTC. J is TRBJ1-2 and V is TRBV11-2; D is perhaps TRBD1 (5 bases). CDR1 and CDR2 from the germline V gene are SGHAT and FQNNGV. V lost 1 base to trimming and J lost 3 bases, with 12 bases between them. The CDR3 covers 15 residues. The variable domain in full, with the rest retrieved from reference TRBV11-2 and TRBJ1-2, is EAGVAQSPRYKIIEKRQSVAFWCNPISGHATLYWYQQILGQGPKLLIQFQNNGVVDDSQLPKDRFSAERLKGVDSTLKIQPAKLEDSAVYLCASSLGTGIDYGYTFGSGTRLTVV.

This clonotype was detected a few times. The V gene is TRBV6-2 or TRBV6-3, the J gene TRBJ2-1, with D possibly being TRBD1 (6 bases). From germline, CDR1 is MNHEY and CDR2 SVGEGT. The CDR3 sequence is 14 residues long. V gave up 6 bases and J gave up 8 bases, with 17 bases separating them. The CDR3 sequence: CASRHNTGFHEQFF. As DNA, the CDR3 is TGTGCCAGCAGACACAACACAGGGTTCCATGAGCAGTTCTTC.

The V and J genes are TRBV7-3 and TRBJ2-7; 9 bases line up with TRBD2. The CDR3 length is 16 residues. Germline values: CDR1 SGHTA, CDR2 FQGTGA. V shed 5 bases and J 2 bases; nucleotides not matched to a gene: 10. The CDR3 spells CASSQSSGRVPYEQYF. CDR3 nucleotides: TGTGCCAGCAGCCAAAGTAGCGGGAGAGTTCCCTACGAGCAGTACTTC.

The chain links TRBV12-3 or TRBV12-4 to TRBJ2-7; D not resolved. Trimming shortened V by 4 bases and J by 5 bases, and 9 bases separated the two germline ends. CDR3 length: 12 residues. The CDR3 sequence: CASSSRLNEQYF. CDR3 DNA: TGTGCCAGCAGTTCCAGACTGAACGAGCAGTACTTC.

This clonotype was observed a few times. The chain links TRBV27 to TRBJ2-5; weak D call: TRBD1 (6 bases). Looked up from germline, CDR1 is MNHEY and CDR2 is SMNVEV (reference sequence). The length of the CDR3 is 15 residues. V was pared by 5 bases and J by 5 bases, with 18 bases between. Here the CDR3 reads CASSTQGLTTETQYF. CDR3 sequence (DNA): TGTGCCAGCAGTACACAGGGCCTAACGACGGAGACCCAGTACTTC.

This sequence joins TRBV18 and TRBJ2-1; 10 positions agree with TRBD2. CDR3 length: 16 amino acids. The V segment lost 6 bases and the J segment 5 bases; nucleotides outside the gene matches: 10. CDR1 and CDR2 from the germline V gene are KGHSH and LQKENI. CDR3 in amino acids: CASSQLQREGNNEQFF. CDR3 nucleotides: TGTGCCAGCTCCCAACTCCAGCGGGAGGGGAACAATGAGCAGTTCTTC.

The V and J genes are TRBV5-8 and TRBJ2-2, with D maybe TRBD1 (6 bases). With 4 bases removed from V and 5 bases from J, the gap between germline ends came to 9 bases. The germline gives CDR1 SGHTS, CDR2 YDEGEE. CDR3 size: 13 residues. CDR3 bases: TGTGCCAGCAGCCCACAGGGTACCGGGGAGCTGTTTTTT. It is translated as CASSPQGTGELFF. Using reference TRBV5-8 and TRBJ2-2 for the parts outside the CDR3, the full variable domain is EAGVTQSPTHLIKTRGQQATLRCSPISGHTSVYWYQQALGLGLQFLLWYDEGEERNRGNFPPRFSGRQFPNYSSELNVNALELEDSALYLCASSPQGTGELFFGEGSRLTVL.

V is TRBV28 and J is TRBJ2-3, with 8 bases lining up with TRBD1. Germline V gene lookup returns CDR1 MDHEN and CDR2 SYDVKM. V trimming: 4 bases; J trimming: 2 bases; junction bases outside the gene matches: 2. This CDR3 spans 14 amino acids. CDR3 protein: CASSSDRDTDTQYF. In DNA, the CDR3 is TGTGCCAGCAGTTCGGACAGGGACACAGATACGCAGTATTTT.

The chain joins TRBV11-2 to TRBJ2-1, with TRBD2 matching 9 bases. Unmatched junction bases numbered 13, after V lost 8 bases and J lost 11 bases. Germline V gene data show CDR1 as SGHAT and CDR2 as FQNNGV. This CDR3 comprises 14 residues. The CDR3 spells CASRGLAWAVKQFF. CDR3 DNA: TGTGCCAGCCGTGGACTAGCGTGGGCGGTAAAGCAGTTCTTC. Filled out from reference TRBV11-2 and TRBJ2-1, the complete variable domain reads EAGVAQSPRYKIIEKRQSVAFWCNPISGHATLYWYQQILGQGPKLLIQFQNNGVVDDSQLPKDRFSAERLKGVDSTLKIQPAKLEDSAVYLCASRGLAWAVKQFFGPGTRLTVL.

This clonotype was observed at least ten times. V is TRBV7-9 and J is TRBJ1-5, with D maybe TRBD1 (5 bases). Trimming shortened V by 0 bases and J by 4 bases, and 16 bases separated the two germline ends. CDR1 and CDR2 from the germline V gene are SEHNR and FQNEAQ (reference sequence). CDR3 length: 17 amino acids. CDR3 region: CASSLAREGRVNQPQHF. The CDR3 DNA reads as TGTGCCAGCAGCTTAGCGCGGGAGGGCAGGGTGAATCAGCCCCAGCATTTT.

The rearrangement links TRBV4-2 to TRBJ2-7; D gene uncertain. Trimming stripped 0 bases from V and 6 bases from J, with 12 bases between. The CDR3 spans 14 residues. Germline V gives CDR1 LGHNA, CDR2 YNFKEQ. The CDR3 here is CASSQEAVGSEQYF. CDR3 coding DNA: TGTGCCAGCAGCCAAGAGGCCGTAGGCAGCGAGCAGTACTTC.

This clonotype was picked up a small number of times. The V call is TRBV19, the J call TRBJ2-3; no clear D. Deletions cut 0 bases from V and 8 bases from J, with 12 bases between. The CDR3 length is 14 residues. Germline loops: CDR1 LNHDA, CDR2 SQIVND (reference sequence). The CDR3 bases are TGTGCCAGTAGTATAGAAGGTGTGATCATTACGCAGTATTTT. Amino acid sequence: CASSIEGVIITQYF.

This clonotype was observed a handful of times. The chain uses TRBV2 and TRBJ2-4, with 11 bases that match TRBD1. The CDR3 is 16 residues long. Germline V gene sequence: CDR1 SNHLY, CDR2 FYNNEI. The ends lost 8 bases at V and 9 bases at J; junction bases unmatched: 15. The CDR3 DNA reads TGTGCCAGCTTGGCTCCGGGACAGGGGGTCTACGGCATTCAGTACTTC. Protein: CASLAPGQGVYGIQYF.

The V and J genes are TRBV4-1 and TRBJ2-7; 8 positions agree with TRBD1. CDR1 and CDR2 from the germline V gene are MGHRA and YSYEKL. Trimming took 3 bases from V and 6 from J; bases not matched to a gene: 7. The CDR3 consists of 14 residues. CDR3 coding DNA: TGCGCCAGCAGCCACGGACAGGGTTCCGTCGAGCAGTACTTC. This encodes CASSHGQGSVEQYF.

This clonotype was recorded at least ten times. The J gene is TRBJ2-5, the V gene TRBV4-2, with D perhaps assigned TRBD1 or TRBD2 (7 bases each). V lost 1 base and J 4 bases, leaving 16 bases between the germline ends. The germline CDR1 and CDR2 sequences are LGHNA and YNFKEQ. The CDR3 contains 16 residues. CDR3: CASSQAGGRGTETQYF. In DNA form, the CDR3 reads TGTGCCAGCAGCCAAGCAGGGGGGCGGGGGACAGAGACCCAGTACTTC.

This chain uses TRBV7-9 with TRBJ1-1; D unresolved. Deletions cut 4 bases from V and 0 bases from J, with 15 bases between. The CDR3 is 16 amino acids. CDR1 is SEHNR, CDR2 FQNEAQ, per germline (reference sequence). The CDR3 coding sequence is TGTGCCAGCAGCTCGCCCATCCTGGCGGTGAACACTGAAGCTTTCTTT. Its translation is CASSSPILAVNTEAFF.

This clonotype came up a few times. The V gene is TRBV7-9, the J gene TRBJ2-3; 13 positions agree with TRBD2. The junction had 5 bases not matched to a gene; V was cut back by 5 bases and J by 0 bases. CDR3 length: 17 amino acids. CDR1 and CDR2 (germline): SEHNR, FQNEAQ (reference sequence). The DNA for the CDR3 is TGTGCCAGCAGCCGGACTAGCGGGGGACTTAGCACAGATACGCAGTATTTT. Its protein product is CASSRTSGGLSTDTQYF.

Here the CDR3 reads CSALLGELFF. Written as DNA, the CDR3 is TGCAGCGCACTACTCGGGGAGCTGTTTTTT. The genes are TRBV29-1 and TRBJ2-2; D ambiguous. This CDR3 has 10 residues. Germline V CDR1 and CDR2: SQVTM, ANQGSEA. Trimming removed 7 bases at V and 7 bases at J, with 7 bases between.

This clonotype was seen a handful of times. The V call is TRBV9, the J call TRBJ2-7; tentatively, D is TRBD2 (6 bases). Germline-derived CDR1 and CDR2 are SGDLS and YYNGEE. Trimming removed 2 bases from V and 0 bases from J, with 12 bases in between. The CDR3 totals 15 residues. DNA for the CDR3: TGTGCCAGCAGCGTTGGCGGCGGGGTCTCCTACGAGCAGTACTTC. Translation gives CASSVGGGVSYEQYF.

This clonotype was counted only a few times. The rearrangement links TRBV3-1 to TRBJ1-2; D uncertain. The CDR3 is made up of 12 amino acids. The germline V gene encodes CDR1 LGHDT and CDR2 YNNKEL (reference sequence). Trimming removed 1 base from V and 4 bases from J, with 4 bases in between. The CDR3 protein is CASSQASYGYTF. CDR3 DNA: TGTGCCAGCAGCCAAGCGAGCTATGGCTACACCTTC.

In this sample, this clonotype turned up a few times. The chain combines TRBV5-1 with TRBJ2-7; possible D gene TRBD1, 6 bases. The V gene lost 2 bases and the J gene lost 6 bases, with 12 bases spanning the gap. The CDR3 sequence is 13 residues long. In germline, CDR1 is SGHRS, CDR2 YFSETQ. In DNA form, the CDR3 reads TGCGCCAGCAGCTTAACAGGGTCCGGCGAGCAGTACTTC. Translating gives CASSLTGSGEQYF.

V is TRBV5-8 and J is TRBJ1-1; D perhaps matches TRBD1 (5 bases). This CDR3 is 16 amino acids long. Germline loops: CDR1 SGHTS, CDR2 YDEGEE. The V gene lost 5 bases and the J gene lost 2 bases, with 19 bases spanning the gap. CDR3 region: CASSQAVGVSNTEAFF. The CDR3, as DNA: TGTGCCAGCAGTCAAGCGGTAGGGGTTTCCAACACTGAAGCTTTCTTT.